A selection of T cell receptor beta chains follows, all from one sample in a study of blood T cell repertoires in COVID-19. Sequencing was performed with immunoSEQ multiplex PCR; in TCRdb, only in-frame clones are kept and a portion is missing. The sample lists tens of thousands of clones, roughly 88% occurring once. The sequencing input was peripheral blood. Receptors originate from a man aged 45 to 65 with active COVID-19. Each CDR3 is given with its conserved first and last residue. D genes are given only for firm matches. Some rows have no size entry. The others give once, few or many, or a class for an expanded clone.

V gene	J gene	D gene	clone size	CDR3 protein	CDR3 DNA
TRBV6-5	TRBJ1-5	TRBD1	.	CASRGQGGSNQPQHF	TGTGCCAGCAGAGGACAGGGCGGGAGCAATCAGCCCCAGCATTTT
TRBV14	TRBJ1-6	.	.	CASSATGFWDSPLHF	TGTGCCAGCAGCGCGACAGGATTTTGGGATTCACCCCTCCACTTT
TRBV3-1/TRBV3-2	TRBJ2-6	.	.	CASSSSIGGRVSGANVLTF	TGTGCCAGCAGCTCCTCTATCGGGGGGCGAGTCTCTGGGGCCAACGTCCTGACTTTC
TRBV6-1	TRBJ2-1	.	.	CASSDQYTNEQFF	TGTGCCAGCAGTGATCAGTATACCAATGAGCAGTTCTTC
TRBV28	TRBJ2-2	TRBD2	.	CASSPGLAGTTGELFF	TGTGCCAGCAGTCCCGGACTAGCGGGGACCACCGGGGAGCTGTTTTTT
TRBV18	TRBJ2-2	.	.	CASSPPSGMNTGELFF	TGTGCCAGCTCACCACCGTCAGGGATGAACACCGGGGAGCTGTTTTTT
TRBV6-1	TRBJ2-1	.	.	CASSDRGNEQFF	TGTGCCAGCAGTGACAGGGGTAATGAGCAGTTCTTC
TRBV9	TRBJ1-2	TRBD1	.	CASSVAGGYGYTF	TGTGCCAGCAGCGTGGCAGGGGGCTATGGCTACACCTTC
TRBV9	TRBJ2-2	.	.	CASSSQGHFVNTGELFF	TGTGCCAGCAGCTCTCAGGGACACTTCGTAAACACCGGGGAGCTGTTTTTT
TRBV7-3	TRBJ2-5	TRBD1	.	CASSKTGGRTPETQYF	TGTGCCAGCAGCAAGACAGGGGGACGGACACCCGAGACCCAGTACTTC
TRBV5-1	TRBJ2-2	TRBD1	.	CASSLQGANTGELFF	TGCGCCAGCAGCTTGCAGGGGGCGAACACCGGGGAGCTGTTTTTT
TRBV6-5	TRBJ2-3	.	once	CASTGGSGMGDTQYF	TGTGCCAGCACGGGGGGCTCGGGGATGGGAGATACGCAGTATTTT
TRBV4-3	TRBJ2-3	TRBD1	.	CASSQDGTGADTQYF	TGCGCCAGCAGCCAAGATGGGACAGGGGCCGATACGCAGTATTTT
TRBV12-3/TRBV12-4	TRBJ2-3	.	.	CASSRGTDTQYF	TGTGCCAGCAGTCGGGGGACAGATACGCAGTATTTT